These 10 T cell receptor beta chains were sequenced from one sample in a study of cytomegalovirus exposure and HLA in healthy donors (dated by TCRdb to about 2017). Preparation of the library involved the immunoSEQ multiplex PCR assay. For the multiplex PCR, a mixture combining 60 forward primers for TCR Vbeta segments and 13 reverse primers for TCR Jbeta segments was used. The immuneACCESS repertoire file appears here via TCRdb, limited to in-frame rearrangements. These files lack a portion of the clones; in checked studies, under half of the deficit traces to unresolved V genes, and the cause of the others is not known. Within this sample are about 100,000 clones, with 60% to 80% of them counted one time only. 9.6% of the sample is held by the ten biggest clonotypes. Sequenced: PBMCs. Receptors were obtained from a male donor in good health and CMV-seropositive.

The genes are TRBV14 and TRBJ2-7; 8 bases are a match to TRBD1. CDR1 SGHDN and CDR2 FVKESK come from the germline V gene. The CDR3 extends over 15 amino acids. J lost 2 bases, V lost 10 bases, and 13 bases had no gene match. The CDR3 nucleotides are TGTGCCACCAAAGGACAGGGTGGGGCCGCCTACGAGCAGTACTTC. This translates into CATKGQGGAAYEQYF.

The chain employs TRBV7-3 and TRBJ1-2; D is perhaps TRBD1 (5 bases). V shed 5 bases and J shed 7 bases, with 20 bases lying between them. Germline CDR1 reads SGHTA; CDR2 reads FQGTGA. The CDR3 sequence is 15 residues long. In DNA form, the CDR3 reads TGTGCCAGCAGCCAGACCCCAGGGCGACTCTCTGGCTACACCTTC. It yields the protein CASSQTPGRLSGYTF.

V gene TRBV27 combines with J gene TRBJ2-1; the match to TRBD2 covers 10 bases. The CDR3 has 16 amino acids. V gave up 8 bases and J gave up 8 bases; unmatched junction bases: 15. The V gene's germline CDR1 is MNHEY and CDR2 SMNVEV (reference sequence). The CDR3 region is CASCNLGLAAMDEQFF. In DNA form, the CDR3 reads TGTGCCAGCTGCAATCTAGGACTAGCGGCTATGGATGAGCAGTTCTTC.

Note on this clone: Other DNA sequences in the same sample also yield this CDR3. J is TRBJ2-1 and V is TRBV7-2; 7 bases line up with TRBD2. Germline V gene lookup returns CDR1 SGHTA and CDR2 FQGNSA. The ends lost 3 bases at V and 4 bases at J; junction bases unmatched: 6. The CDR3 extends over 15 amino acids. Written as DNA, the CDR3 is TGTGCCAGCAGCTTGGCCAGCGGGACGTACAATGAGCAGTTCTTC. Its translation: CASSLASGTYNEQFF. Complete variable domain (other parts from reference TRBV7-2 and TRBJ2-1): GAGVSQSPSNKVTEKGKDVELRCDPISGHTALYWYRQSLGQGLEFLIYFQGNSAPDKSGLPSDRFSAERTGGSVSTLTIQRTQQEDSAVYLCASSLASGTYNEQFFGPGTRLTVL.

The V gene is TRBV30, the J gene TRBJ1-4, with D tentatively TRBD1 (5 bases). The V gene lost 1 base and the J gene lost 5 bases, with 17 bases spanning the gap. The CDR3 runs 16 residues. Germline V gene data show CDR1 as GTSNPN and CDR2 as SVGIG (reference sequence). DNA of the CDR3: TGTGCCTGGAGTGCCTTCAAAGGGAAGGGGAATGAAAAACTGTTTTTT. Translated, it gives CAWSAFKGKGNEKLFF.

The chain recombines TRBV29-1 with TRBJ1-3, with 7 bases matching TRBD1. The ends lost 6 bases at V and 3 bases at J; junction bases unmatched: 2. This CDR3 region has 12 residues. CDR1 and CDR2 from the germline V gene are SQVTM and ANQGSEA. For the CDR3, the DNA is TGCAGCGTGGGGGACAGTGGAAACACCATATATTTT. It translates to CSVGDSGNTIYF.

This clone was recorded only once. In DNA form, the CDR3 reads TGTGCCAGCAGTTTGAGGCGGGCGAATACGCAGTATTTT. Amino acid sequence: CASSLRRANTQYF. The chain employs TRBV27 and TRBJ2-3; tentative D call: TRBD2 (5 bases). In germline, CDR1 is MNHEY, CDR2 SMNVEV (reference sequence). V shed 3 bases and J shed 7 bases, with 11 bases lying between them. The CDR3 totals 13 residues.

The chain carries TRBV4-3 and TRBJ2-5; tentatively, D is TRBD2 (5 bases). The J call is uncertain, as TRBJ2-7 better fits the DNA end. From germline, CDR1 is LGHNA and CDR2 YSLEER. This CDR3 comprises 16 residues. The chain's CDR3 is CASSQDRASRSYEQYF. CDR3 nucleotides: TGCGCCAGCAGCCAAGATAGGGCTAGCCGGTCCTACGAGCAGTACTTC.

The CDR3 coding sequence is TGTGCCAGCAGTCCCGAAACCGGTCTAAGTGGCTACACCTTC. Its translation: CASSPETGLSGYTF. The chain has TRBV9 and TRBJ1-2, with D unclear. The germline V gene has CDR1 SGDLS and CDR2 YYNGEE. CDR3 length: 14 residues. The V gene lost 5 bases and the J gene lost 7 bases, with 18 bases spanning the gap.

This rearrangement joins TRBV6-1 to TRBJ1-1; a weak D match, TRBD1 (5 bases). The CDR3 is 15 residues long. Between the trimmed V and J ends, which lost 4 bases and 4 bases, there was a span of 16 bases. Germline lookup yields CDR1 MNHNS and CDR2 SASEGT. CDR3: CASSVFQGGGTEAFF. Here the CDR3 DNA reads TGTGCCAGCAGTGTTTTCCAGGGAGGTGGCACTGAAGCTTTCTTT.